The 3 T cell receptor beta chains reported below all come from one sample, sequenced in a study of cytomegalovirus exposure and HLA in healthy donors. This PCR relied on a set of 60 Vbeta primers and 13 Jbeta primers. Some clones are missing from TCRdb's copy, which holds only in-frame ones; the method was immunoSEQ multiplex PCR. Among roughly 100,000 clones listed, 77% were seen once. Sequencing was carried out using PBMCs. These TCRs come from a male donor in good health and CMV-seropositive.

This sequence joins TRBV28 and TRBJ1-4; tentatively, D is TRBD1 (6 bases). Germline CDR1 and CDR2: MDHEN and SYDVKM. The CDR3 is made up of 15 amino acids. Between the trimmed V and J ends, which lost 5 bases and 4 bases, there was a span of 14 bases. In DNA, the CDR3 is TGTGCCAGCAGTGCCAGAACAGGGATTAATGAAAAACTGTTTTTT. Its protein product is CASSARTGINEKLFF.

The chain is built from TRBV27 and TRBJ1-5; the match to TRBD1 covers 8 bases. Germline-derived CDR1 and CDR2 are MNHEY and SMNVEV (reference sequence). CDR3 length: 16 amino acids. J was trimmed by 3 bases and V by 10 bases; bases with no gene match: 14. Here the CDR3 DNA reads TGTGCCACCTCAAGACAGGGGACATTGAACAATCAGCCCCAGCATTTT. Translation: CATSRQGTLNNQPQHF.

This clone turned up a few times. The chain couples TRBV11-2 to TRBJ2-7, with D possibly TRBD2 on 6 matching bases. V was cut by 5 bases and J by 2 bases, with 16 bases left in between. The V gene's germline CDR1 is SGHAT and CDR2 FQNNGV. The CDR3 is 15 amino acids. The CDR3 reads CASSPRGTLPYEQYF. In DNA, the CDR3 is TGTGCCAGCAGCCCCCGGGGGACCCTACCCTACGAGCAGTACTTC.